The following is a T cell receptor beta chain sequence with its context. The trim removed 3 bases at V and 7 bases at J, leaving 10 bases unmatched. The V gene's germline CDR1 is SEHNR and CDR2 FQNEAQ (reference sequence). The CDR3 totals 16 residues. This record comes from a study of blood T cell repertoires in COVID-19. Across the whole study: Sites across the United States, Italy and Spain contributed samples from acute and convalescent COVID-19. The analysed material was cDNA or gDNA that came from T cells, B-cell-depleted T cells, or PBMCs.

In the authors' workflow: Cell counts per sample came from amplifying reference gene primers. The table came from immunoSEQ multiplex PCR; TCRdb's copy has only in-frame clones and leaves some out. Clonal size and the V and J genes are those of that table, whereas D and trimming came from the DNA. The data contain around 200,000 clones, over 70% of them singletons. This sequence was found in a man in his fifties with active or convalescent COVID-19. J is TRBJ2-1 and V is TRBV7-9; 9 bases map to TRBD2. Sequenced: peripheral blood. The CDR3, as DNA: TGTGCCAGCAGCTTGCCCGGGCTAGCGGGGAGTAATGAGCAGTTCTTC. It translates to CASSLPGLAGSNEQFF.